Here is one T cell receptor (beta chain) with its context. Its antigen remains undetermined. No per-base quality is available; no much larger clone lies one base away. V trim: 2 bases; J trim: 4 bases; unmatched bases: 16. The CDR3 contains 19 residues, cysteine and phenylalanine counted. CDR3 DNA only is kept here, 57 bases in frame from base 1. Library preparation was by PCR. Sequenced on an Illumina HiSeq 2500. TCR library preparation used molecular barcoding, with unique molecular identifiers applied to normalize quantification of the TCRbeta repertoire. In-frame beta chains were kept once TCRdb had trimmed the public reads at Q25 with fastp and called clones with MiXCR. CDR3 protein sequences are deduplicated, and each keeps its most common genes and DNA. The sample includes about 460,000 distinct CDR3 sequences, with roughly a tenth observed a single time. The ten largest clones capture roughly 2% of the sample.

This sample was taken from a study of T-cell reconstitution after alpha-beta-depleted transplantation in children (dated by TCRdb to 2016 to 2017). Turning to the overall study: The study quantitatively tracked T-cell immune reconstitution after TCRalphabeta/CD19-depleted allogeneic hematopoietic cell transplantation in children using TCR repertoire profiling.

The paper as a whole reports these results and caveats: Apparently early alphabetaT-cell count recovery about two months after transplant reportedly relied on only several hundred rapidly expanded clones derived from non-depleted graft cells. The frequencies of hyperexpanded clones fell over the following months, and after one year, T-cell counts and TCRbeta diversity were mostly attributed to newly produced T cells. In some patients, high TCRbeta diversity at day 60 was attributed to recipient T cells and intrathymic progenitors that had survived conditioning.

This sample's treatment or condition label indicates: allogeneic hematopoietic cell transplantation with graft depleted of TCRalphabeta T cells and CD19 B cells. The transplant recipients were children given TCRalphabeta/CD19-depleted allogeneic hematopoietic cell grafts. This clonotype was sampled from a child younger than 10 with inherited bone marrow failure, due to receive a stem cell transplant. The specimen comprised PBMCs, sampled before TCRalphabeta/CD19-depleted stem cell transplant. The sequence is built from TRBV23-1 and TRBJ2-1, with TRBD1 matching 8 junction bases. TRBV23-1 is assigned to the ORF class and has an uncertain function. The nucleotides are TGCGCCAGCAGTCAACCAGGGGGCGCGCCCTGGGCACTTTACAATGAGCAGTTCTTC. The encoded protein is CASSQPGGAPWALYNEQFF.